A single sample is the source of the 18 T cell receptor beta chains below, sequenced in a study of T cells in Graves' hyperthyroidism and ophthalmopathy. Researchers amplified the TCR beta CDR3 regions from RNA transcripts. First-round RT-PCR targeting the TCR CDR3 was performed with the HTBI primer set. TCRdb redid the calling of the multiplex PCR reads with MiXCR, one entry per CDR3 protein. This table holds a few hundred thousand distinct CDR3 sequences, approximately 15% found once. Sequencing was done on a sample of blood. Receptor source: a woman in her 40s with Graves' ophthalmopathy.

This clonotype has a count of ten or more. A read error may produce the germline difference seen at one junction end. V usage is TRBV5-1 and J usage is TRBJ1-3; D possibly corresponds to TRBD1 (6 bases). The CDR3 sequence is 14 residues long. Germline-derived CDR1 and CDR2 are SGHRS and YFSETQ. This chain's CDR3 is CASSLGGSGNTIYF. The CDR3, as DNA: TGTGCCAGCAGTTTAGGGGGTTCTGGAAACACCATATATTTT.

This clonotype was found many times. The chain uses TRBV27 and TRBJ2-3; no firm D call. The V and J ends lost 6 bases and 2 bases respectively, with 9 bases between them. The CDR3 loop spans 13 amino acids. From germline, CDR1 is MNHEY and CDR2 SMNVEV (reference sequence). The DNA for the CDR3 is TGTGCCAGCAGCCCCGGAATCACAGATACGCAGTATTTT. Residues: CASSPGITDTQYF.

This clonotype was observed many times. V usage is TRBV20-1 and J usage is TRBJ2-7; 9 bases are a match to TRBD2. This CDR3 region has 14 residues. V dropped 1 base and J dropped 3; count of bases not matched to a gene: 4. Germline values: CDR1 DFQATT, CDR2 SNEGSKA (reference sequence). CDR3 amino acids: CSARGGRGGYEQYF. As DNA, the CDR3 is TGCAGTGCTAGAGGGGGGCGGGGGGGCTACGAGCAGTACTTC.

This clonotype has at least ten counts. The chain has TRBV2 and TRBJ2-7, with D hard to call. This CDR3 is 13 amino acids long. Trimming took 4 bases from V and 2 from J, leaving 9 bases between them. Germline-derived CDR1 and CDR2 are SNHLY and FYNNEI. The CDR3 nucleotides read TGTGCCAGCAGTGCGGTACGGACCTACGAGCAGTACTTC. Translation: CASSAVRTYEQYF.

This clonotype was recorded at least ten times. This chain uses TRBV6-1 with TRBJ2-1, with 12 bases fitting TRBD2. The CDR3 has 17 residues. The V gene end was trimmed by 5 bases and the J gene end by 2 bases; junction bases not matched to a gene: 7. Germline V gene data show CDR1 as MNHNS and CDR2 as SASEGT. The CDR3 reads CASSTGTSGPTYNEQFF. In DNA, the CDR3 is TGTGCCAGCAGTACCGGGACTAGCGGGCCAACCTACAATGAGCAGTTCTTC.

V gene TRBV15 combines with J gene TRBJ2-7; D gene unclear. This CDR3 has 13 residues. Trimming took 5 bases from V and 4 from J, leaving 12 bases between them. CDR1 and CDR2 from the germline V gene are LNHNV and YYDKDF (reference sequence). CDR3 sequence (DNA): TGTGCCACCAGCCGACCGGACGGTTACGAGCAGTACTTC. It codes for CATSRPDGYEQYF.

This clonotype appeared a few times. This sequence joins TRBV15 and TRBJ1-5, with D possibly TRBD1 on 5 matching bases. Germline V gives CDR1 LNHNV, CDR2 YYDKDF (reference sequence). CDR3 length: 13 amino acids. V lost 1 base, J lost 6 bases, and 7 bases lay in between. CDR3 in amino acids: CATSRVGVQPQHF. The CDR3 DNA follows: TGTGCCACCAGCAGAGTGGGGGTTCAGCCCCAGCATTTT.

This clonotype occurred many times. The gene calls are TRBV12-3 or TRBV12-4 and TRBJ1-1; D is unresolved. CDR3 length: 13 residues. V was shortened by 2 bases and J by 3 bases, with 7 bases between the two germline ends. CDR3 nucleotides: TGTGCCAGCAGTTTAATCGTCCACACTGAAGCTTTCTTT. Translation: CASSLIVHTEAFF.

Comments on this clonotype: This may be a read error, as it is one base from a much larger clone. This sequence joins TRBV3-1 and TRBJ2-5; 7 bases align to TRBD2. Germline V gene sequence: CDR1 LGHDT, CDR2 YNNKEL (reference sequence). The CDR3 loop spans 15 amino acids. Trimming at V came to 4 bases and at J to 0 bases, leaving 5 bases not matched to a gene. The CDR3 nucleotides read TGTGCCAGCAGCCTGGGACTATCGAACCAAGAGACCCAGTACTTC. It yields the protein CASSLGLSNQETQYF.

In this sample, this clonotype turned up many times. The DNA of the CDR3 is TGCAGTGCTAGGTCCGACGCGGAGACCCAGTACTTC. As protein: CSARSDAETQYF. V and J are TRBV20-1 and TRBJ2-5; D ambiguous. CDR3 length: 12 amino acids. V shed 3 bases and J shed 5 bases, with 10 bases lying between them. Germline V gives CDR1 DFQATT, CDR2 SNEGSKA (reference sequence).

This clonotype was counted a few times. The chain links TRBV5-1 to TRBJ2-3, with 11 nucleotides matching TRBD2. The CDR3 length is 15 residues. Germline CDR1 and CDR2: SGHRS and YFSETQ. With V trimmed by 4 bases and J by 6 bases, 7 bases remained unmatched. CDR3 sequence (DNA): TGCGCCAGCAGCGGTTCCGGGACTAGCGGTGATACGCAGTATTTT. The encoded protein is CASSGSGTSGDTQYF.

A single count supports this clonotype. The chain is built from TRBV2 and TRBJ2-3; 9 nucleotides match TRBD2. J gave up 6 bases and V 6 bases, and 10 bases lay outside the gene matches. Germline values: CDR1 SNHLY, CDR2 FYNNEI. CDR3 length: 15 amino acids. DNA for the CDR3: TGTGCCAGCAGGAGCGTCGGCGGGAGGGCCGATACGCAGTATTTT. The encoded protein is CASRSVGGRADTQYF.

This clonotype was seen repeatedly, ten times or more. V usage is TRBV5-1 and J usage is TRBJ2-3; 9 positions agree with TRBD1. In germline, CDR1 is SGHRS, CDR2 YFSETQ. V was clipped by 4 bases and J by 2 bases; unmatched bases: 8. This CDR3 has 16 amino acids. The CDR3 protein is CASSVGTGRITDTQYF. The CDR3 region has the DNA TGCGCCAGCAGCGTTGGGACAGGGAGAATCACAGATACGCAGTATTTT. Looking up the rest from reference TRBV5-1 and TRBJ2-3 gives the full variable domain: KAGVTQTPRYLIKTRGQQVTLSCSPISGHRSVSWYQQTPGQGLQFLFEYFSETQRNKGNFPGRFSGRQFSNSRSEMNVSTLELGDSALYLCASSVGTGRITDTQYFGPGTRLTVL.

The table lists this clonotype with many counts. The chain carries TRBV12-3 or TRBV12-4 and TRBJ2-3; D could derive from TRBD1 or TRBD2 (6 bases each). The CDR3 runs to 15 residues. The V and J ends lost 3 bases and 4 bases respectively, with 14 bases between them. The CDR3: CASSFYTGAADTQYF. In DNA form, the CDR3 reads TGTGCCAGCAGTTTTTATACGGGGGCGGCAGATACGCAGTATTTT.

This clonotype was counted ten times or more. Written as DNA, the CDR3 is TGTGCCAGCAGTCCCCTCGACAGGGAAGGCTACACCTTC. This encodes CASSPLDREGYTF. V and J are TRBV28 and TRBJ1-2; TRBD1 matches 7 bases. The CDR3 totals 13 residues. Germline V lookup: CDR1 MDHEN, CDR2 SYDVKM. V lost 5 bases and J lost 8; bases outside the gene matches: 8.

Ten or more counts support this clonotype. CDR3 region: CASSSGGSSPLHF. The DNA for the CDR3 is TGCGCCAGCAGCTCCGGGGGGAGTTCACCCCTCCACTTT. The chain combines TRBV5-1 with TRBJ1-6; perhaps TRBD1 as D (5 bases). CDR1 and CDR2 from the germline V gene are SGHRS and YFSETQ. This CDR3 is built from 13 residues. Trimming shortened V by 3 bases and J by 9 bases, and 10 bases separated the two germline ends.

V is TRBV30 and J is TRBJ2-2; D is unclear. V was clipped by 4 bases and J by 3 bases, with 9 bases between them. Germline CDR1 reads GTSNPN; CDR2 reads SVGIG (reference sequence). The CDR3 contains 13 residues. This CDR3 is CAWTFLDTGELFF. The CDR3 DNA sequence: TGTGCCTGGACCTTCCTGGACACCGGGGAGCTGTTTTTT.

V and J are TRBV4-1 and TRBJ1-2; D is undetermined. Trimming stripped 0 bases from V and 4 bases from J, with 12 bases between. Germline V gene lookup returns CDR1 MGHRA and CDR2 YSYEKL. The CDR3 spans 15 residues. The CDR3 region has the DNA TGCGCCAGCAGCCAAGACCGGATAGCCAGCTATGGCTACACCTTC. Amino acid sequence: CASSQDRIASYGYTF.